One sample yielded the 23 T cell receptor beta chains listed below, sequenced in a study of technical replicates of blood from several donors. Clones were read by immunoSEQ multiplex PCR, and TCRdb kept only the in-frame ones, dropping some. The sample lists tens of thousands of clones, roughly four fifths seen once, with around 3.9% in the top ten. Input material: PBMCs. All receptors come from a human donor in good health. Some clones in this sample may be carry-over from other donors' samples.

CDR3 amino acids: CASSRPRDRGTSSYEQYF. Written as DNA, the CDR3 is TGTGCCAGCAGCCGACCCCGGGACAGGGGCACTAGCTCCTACGAGCAGTACTTC. V gene TRBV7-9 combines with J gene TRBJ2-7; 10 bases are shared with TRBD1. The V and J ends lost 5 bases and 0 bases, in that order; junction bases with no gene match: 13. CDR3 length: 18 residues. The germline V gene has CDR1 SEHNR and CDR2 FQNEAQ (reference sequence).

The chain employs TRBV15 and TRBJ1-5; 8 nucleotides line up with TRBD1. This CDR3 has 18 residues. Germline V gene sequence: CDR1 LNHNV, CDR2 YYDKDF (reference sequence). Germline trimming cut 5 bases from V and 9 bases from J; bases unmatched to any gene: 21. The CDR3 region is CATSGYKPGTGPQRPQHF. CDR3 DNA: TGTGCCACCAGCGGATACAAGCCCGGGACAGGTCCCCAGAGGCCCCAGCATTTT.

Concerning this clone itself: Relative to the germline gene, one junction end is altered; a read error may explain this. This chain uses TRBV7-9 with TRBJ2-7; 8 bases fit TRBD1. CDR3 length: 16 residues. Germline CDR1 reads SEHNR; CDR2 reads FQNEAQ (reference sequence). In nucleotides, the CDR3 is TGTGCCAACAGCTCCCTCTCCGGACAGGGATCCTACGAGCAGTACTTC. It codes for CANSSLSGQGSYEQYF.

The CDR3 is CASSFTSGGPGQFF. The DNA for the CDR3 is TGCGCCAGCAGCTTTACTAGCGGGGGCCCGGGGCAGTTCTTC. The chain couples TRBV5-1 to TRBJ2-1; 11 bases fit TRBD2. V shed 2 bases and J 12 bases; nucleotides not matched to a gene: 7. CDR1 and CDR2 (germline): SGHRS, YFSETQ. The length of the CDR3 is 14 residues. Complete variable domain (other parts from reference TRBV5-1 and TRBJ2-1): KAGVTQTPRYLIKTRGQQVTLSCSPISGHRSVSWYQQTPGQGLQFLFEYFSETQRNKGNFPGRFSGRQFSNSRSEMNVSTLELGDSALYLCASSFTSGGPGQFFGPGTRLTVL.

The rearrangement uses TRBV12-5 and TRBJ2-1; 8 nucleotides agree with TRBD1. This CDR3 has 14 residues. Germline lookup yields CDR1 LGHNT and CDR2 FRNRAP. J gave up 7 bases and V 5 bases, and 7 bases lay outside the gene matches. CDR3 protein: CASGLLTGANEQFF. The CDR3 nucleotides read TGTGCTAGTGGTCTCCTGACAGGGGCGAATGAGCAGTTCTTC. Together with reference TRBV12-5 and TRBJ2-1, the CDR3 gives the full variable domain: DARVTQTPRHKVTEMGQEVTMRCQPILGHNTVFWYRQTMMQGLELLAYFRNRAPLDDSGMPKDRFSAEMPDATLATLKIQPSEPRDSAVYFCASGLLTGANEQFFGPGTRLTVL.

The V gene is TRBV4-1, the J gene TRBJ2-5; 11 positions match TRBD2. The V gene end was trimmed by 0 bases and the J gene end by 5 bases; junction bases not matched to a gene: 14. Germline CDR1 reads MGHRA; CDR2 reads YSYEKL. The CDR3 has 19 residues. The CDR3 region is CASSQDSPKSSGGRETQYF. CDR3 DNA: TGCGCCAGCAGCCAAGATAGCCCGAAATCTAGCGGGGGGAGGGAGACCCAGTACTTC.

The chain employs TRBV28 and TRBJ1-2; 7 nucleotides match TRBD1. Germline trimming cut 5 bases from V and 7 bases from J; bases unmatched to any gene: 10. The CDR3 extends over 14 amino acids. Germline V gives CDR1 MDHEN, CDR2 SYDVKM. CDR3 bases: TGTGCCAGCAGTCAACGACCAACAGGGGTTGGCTACACCTTC. It codes for CASSQRPTGVGYTF.

J is TRBJ1-5 and V is TRBV6-1, with unresolved D. Trimming took 6 bases from V and 7 from J, leaving 16 bases between them. The CDR3 totals 14 residues. Germline assignment: CDR1 MNHNS and CDR2 SASEGT. The CDR3 DNA sequence: TGTGCCAGCAGAAAAGAGGGCGGAGGGCAGCCCCAGCATTTT. It specifies CASRKEGGGQPQHF.

The chain has TRBV6-1 and TRBJ1-1; D remains unclear. The germline CDR1 and CDR2 sequences are MNHNS and SASEGT. The CDR3 consists of 13 residues. V shed 8 bases and J shed 0 bases, with 10 bases lying between them. CDR3 coding DNA: TGTGCCAGCGTAAGAGAGTTGAACACTGAAGCTTTCTTT. It is translated as CASVRELNTEAFF.

This chain connects TRBV30 to TRBJ1-5, with 9 bases fitting TRBD1. Germline V CDR1 and CDR2: GTSNPN, SVGIG (reference sequence). V was clipped by 2 bases and J by 6 bases; unmatched bases: 2. There are 13 residues in the CDR3. CDR3 sequence: CAWSTGGGQPQHF. CDR3 nucleotide sequence: TGTGCCTGGAGTACAGGGGGCGGTCAGCCCCAGCATTTT.

This clone was observed once. The chain links TRBV7-2 to TRBJ1-5, with TRBD1 matching 9 bases. This CDR3 contains 15 residues. CDR1 and CDR2 (germline): SGHTA, FQGNSA. The junction had 4 bases not matched to a gene; V was cut back by 5 bases and J by 2 bases. The DNA for the CDR3 is TGTGCCAGCAGCCAACAGGGGGCGGGCAATCAGCCCCAGCATTTT. Translating gives CASSQQGAGNQPQHF.

This clone is a singleton in its sample. V and J are TRBV2 and TRBJ2-7; D may be TRBD2 (6 bases). Trimming removed 4 bases from V and 2 bases from J, with 15 bases in between. Germline V gene sequence: CDR1 SNHLY, CDR2 FYNNEI. The CDR3 runs 15 residues. CDR3 nucleotide sequence: TGTGCCAGCAGTGTGGGGGTAGCGGTTACCTACGAGCAGTACTTC. This sequence encodes CASSVGVAVTYEQYF.

This clone was seen a handful of times. The chain combines TRBV29-1 with TRBJ2-5; D is perhaps TRBD2 (5 bases). Germline assignment: CDR1 SQVTM and CDR2 ANQGSEA. Trimming removed 2 bases at V and 5 bases at J, with 9 bases between. CDR3 size: 12 residues. The CDR3 loop is CSVEWEKETQYF. Here the CDR3 DNA reads TGCAGCGTTGAATGGGAGAAGGAGACCCAGTACTTC.

This clone has just one count. The gene calls are TRBV6-5 and TRBJ2-5, with TRBD2 identical over 9 bases. This CDR3 is 14 amino acids long. The trim removed 6 bases at V and 4 bases at J, leaving 6 bases unmatched. Germline assignment: CDR1 MNHEY and CDR2 SVGAGI. As DNA, the CDR3 is TGTGCCAGCAGACCTCTAGCGGGAAGAGAGACCCAGTACTTC. It specifies CASRPLAGRETQYF.

The chain employs TRBV7-8 and TRBJ2-1, with 7 positions matching TRBD1. The ends lost 5 bases at V and 6 bases at J; junction bases unmatched: 13. The CDR3 is made up of 16 amino acids. CDR1 is SGHVS and CDR2 is FQNEAQ in the germline V gene. As DNA, the CDR3 is TGTGCCAGCAGCCCGACGACAGGGTATAGGGGCAATGAGCAGTTCTTC. Protein product: CASSPTTGYRGNEQFF.

J is TRBJ2-7 and V is TRBV2; D perhaps matches TRBD1 (6 bases). This CDR3 spans 12 amino acids. Germline values: CDR1 SNHLY, CDR2 FYNNEI. The germline V and J ends were trimmed by 5 bases and 4 bases, with 9 bases remaining between them. The CDR3 reads CASSSTGYEQYF. CDR3 coding DNA: TGTGCCAGCAGTTCAACAGGGTACGAGCAGTACTTC.

The chain combines TRBV11-3 with TRBJ2-7; 7 bases fit TRBD1. With 1 base clipped from V and 5 bases from J, the junction kept 5 bases outside the gene matches. The CDR3 is made up of 14 amino acids. Germline V gene sequence: CDR1 SGHNT, CDR2 YENEEA. The CDR3 is CASSLGYRGDEQYF. The DNA for the CDR3 is TGTGCCAGCAGCTTAGGCTACAGGGGCGACGAGCAGTACTTC.

This clone was seen a few times. The CDR3 reads CASSQEGVGPRGYTF. The CDR3 DNA reads as TGCGCCAGCAGCCAAGAAGGGGTGGGTCCGAGAGGCTACACCTTC. The V and J genes are TRBV4-1 and TRBJ1-2, with D possibly being TRBD1 (5 bases). Trimming took 0 bases from V and 8 from J, leaving 16 bases between them. The CDR3 is 15 residues long. Germline V CDR1 and CDR2: MGHRA, YSYEKL.

The J gene is TRBJ2-1, the V gene TRBV13; 10 bases align to TRBD2. V shed 4 bases and J 4 bases; nucleotides not matched to a gene: 16. This CDR3 has 19 residues. Per the germline V gene, CDR1 is PRHDT and CDR2 is FYEKMQ (reference sequence). CDR3 sequence (DNA): TGTGCCAGCAGCTCGTATAGCGGGAGGACATACCCCTCGTACAATGAGCAGTTCTTC. Translated, it gives CASSSYSGRTYPSYNEQFF.

The chain employs TRBV5-4 and TRBJ2-4, with D maybe TRBD2 (5 bases). Trimming removed 4 bases at V and 3 bases at J, with 17 bases between. Looked up from germline, CDR1 is SGHNT and CDR2 is YYREEE (reference sequence). The CDR3 is made up of 16 amino acids. CDR3 in amino acids: CASSTPTGVSKNIQYF. CDR3 in DNA: TGTGCCAGCAGCACCCCGACCGGGGTTAGCAAAAACATTCAGTACTTC.

This chain links TRBV30 with TRBJ2-7; the match to TRBD1 covers 7 bases. The CDR3 consists of 18 residues. Germline V gene lookup returns CDR1 GTSNPN and CDR2 SVGIG (reference sequence). Unmatched junction bases numbered 21, after V lost 4 bases and J lost 3 bases. The CDR3 region has the DNA TGTGCCTGGACGCACCACCCCAAGGTGGGGGACAGCAACTACGAGCAGTACTTC. Its translation is CAWTHHPKVGDSNYEQYF.

This sequence joins TRBV6-5 and TRBJ1-2; 7 nucleotides match TRBD1. The CDR3 spans 15 residues. Germline values: CDR1 MNHEY, CDR2 SVGAGI. V shed 6 bases, J shed 6 bases, and the junction held 13 bases outside the gene matches. The CDR3 loop is CASSPITGVGNGYTF. CDR3 bases: TGTGCCAGCAGCCCTATCACAGGGGTTGGTAATGGCTACACCTTC.

CDR3 nucleotide sequence: TGCAGCGGAAAGCAGGGGGCCGGAAACACTGAAGCTTTCTTT. Its translation: CSGKQGAGNTEAFF. V gene TRBV29-1 combines with J gene TRBJ1-1; 8 bases map to TRBD1. Germline CDR1 reads SQVTM; CDR2 reads ANQGSEA. V trimming: 7 bases; J trimming: 2 bases; junction bases outside the gene matches: 9. This CDR3 is 14 amino acids long.